A single sample is the source of the 5 T cell receptor beta chains below, sequenced in a study of blood T cell repertoires in COVID-19 (dated by TCRdb to about 2020). Library creation used the immunoSEQ multiplex PCR assay. TCRdb took this table from immuneACCESS and kept in-frame rearrangements with V and J called. Such tables lack part of the clones; where checked against another copy, unresolved V genes explain under half of the gap, and the rest is unexplained. Here the sample has nearly 250,000 clones; about 82% occur a single time. The ten largest account for 2% to 2.5% of the sample. The specimen was PBMCs or T cells enriched from blood (not recorded which). The receptors derive from a woman aged 50 to 60 who had recovered from COVID-19.

V usage is TRBV7-9 and J usage is TRBJ1-1; 7 positions agree with TRBD1. J lost 10 bases, V lost 4 bases, and 6 bases had no gene match. CDR3 length: 12 amino acids. Germline values: CDR1 SEHNR, CDR2 FQNEAQ (reference sequence). CDR3 coding DNA: TGTGCCAGCAGCTCCCAGACAGGGCCAGCTTTCTTT. Encoded protein: CASSSQTGPAFF.

The chain has TRBV2 and TRBJ1-1; a possible D gene is TRBD1 (5 bases). The CDR3 extends over 14 amino acids. V lost 3 bases and J lost 4, with 12 bases in between. Germline V CDR1 and CDR2: SNHLY, FYNNEI. This CDR3 is CASSENGARTEAFF. CDR3 coding DNA: TGTGCCAGCAGTGAGAATGGGGCGCGCACTGAAGCTTTCTTT.

The J gene is TRBJ1-3, the V gene TRBV4-3; D is perhaps TRBD1 (6 bases). CDR1 is LGHNA and CDR2 is YSLEER in the germline V gene. Trimming left V 4 bases short and J 1 base short, with 8 bases between. The CDR3 sequence is 14 residues long. As DNA, the CDR3 is TGCGCCAGCAGCCGAGACAGGTCTGGAAACACCATATATTTT. As protein: CASSRDRSGNTIYF.

This chain links TRBV28 with TRBJ1-2; D remains ambiguous. The length of the CDR3 is 14 residues. Trimming left V 5 bases short and J 0 bases short, with 10 bases between. Germline V CDR1 and CDR2: MDHEN, SYDVKM. The CDR3 region has the DNA TGTGCCAGCAGTGATCACAGTGCTAACTATGGCTACACCTTC. Translating it yields CASSDHSANYGYTF.

V is TRBV3-1 (or the pseudogene TRBV3-2) and J is TRBJ2-1; D not resolved. The V end was cut by 3 bases, the J end by 1 base, with 10 bases between. Per germline, CDR1 LGHDT and CDR2 YNNKEL (reference sequence). CDR3 length equals 15 residues. The chain's CDR3 is CASSQGPRSYNEQFF. The CDR3 DNA sequence: TGTGCCAGCAGCCAGGGCCCCCGGTCCTACAATGAGCAGTTCTTC.